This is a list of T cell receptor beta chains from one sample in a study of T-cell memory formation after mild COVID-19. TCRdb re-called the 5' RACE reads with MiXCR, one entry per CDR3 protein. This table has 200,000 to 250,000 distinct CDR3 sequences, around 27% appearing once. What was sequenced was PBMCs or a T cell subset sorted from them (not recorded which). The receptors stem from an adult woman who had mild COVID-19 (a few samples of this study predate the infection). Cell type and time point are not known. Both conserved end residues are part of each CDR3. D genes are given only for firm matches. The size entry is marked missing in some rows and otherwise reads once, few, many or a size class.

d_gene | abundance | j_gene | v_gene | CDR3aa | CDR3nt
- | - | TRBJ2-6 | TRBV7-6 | CASSLAGARTVAGANVLTF | TGTGCCAGCAGCTTAGCCGGGGCCCGGACGGTCGCTGGGGCCAACGTCCTGACTTTC
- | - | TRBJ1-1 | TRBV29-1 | CSVEDPGRDPEAFF | TGCAGCGTTGAAGATCCGGGCAGGGACCCTGAAGCTTTCTTT
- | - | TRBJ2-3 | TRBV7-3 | CASSQQDYTQRYF | TGTGCCAGCAGCCAACAGGACTATACACAACGGTATTTT
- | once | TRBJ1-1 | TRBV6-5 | CASIPGPSAKAFF | TGTGCCAGCATCCCGGGGCCCTCAGCCAAAGCTTTCTTT
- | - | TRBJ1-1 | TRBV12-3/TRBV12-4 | CASSLRGANTEAFF | TGTGCCAGCAGTTTAAGGGGGGCGAACACTGAAGCTTTCTTT
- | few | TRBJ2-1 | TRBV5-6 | CASSSGGAPAEQFF | TGTGCCAGCAGCTCCGGAGGGGCACCCGCTGAGCAGTTCTTC
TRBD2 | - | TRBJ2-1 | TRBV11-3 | CASRPIGLAGGPNEQFF | TGTGCCAGCAGACCCATTGGACTAGCGGGAGGGCCTAATGAGCAGTTCTTC
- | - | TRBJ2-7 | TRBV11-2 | CASSPTFTYEQYF | TGTGCCAGCAGCCCGACCTTCACCTACGAGCAGTACTTC
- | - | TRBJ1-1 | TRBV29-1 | CSVAPLGVVSPEAFF | TGCAGCGTTGCCCCCCTGGGGGTGGTTAGCCCTGAAGCTTTCTTT
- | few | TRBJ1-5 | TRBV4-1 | CASSQETWAAQPQHF | TGCGCCAGCAGCCAAGAGACCTGGGCGGCACAGCCCCAGCATTTT
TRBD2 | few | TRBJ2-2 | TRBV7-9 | CASSSSGRATGELFF | TGTGCCAGCAGCAGTAGCGGGAGGGCAACCGGGGAGCTGTTTTTT
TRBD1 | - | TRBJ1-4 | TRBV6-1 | CASSGSPGQGEKLFF | TGTGCCAGCAGTGGATCTCCGGGACAGGGTGAAAAACTGTTTTTT
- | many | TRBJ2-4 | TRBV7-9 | CASSLPREVENIQYF | TGTGCCAGCAGCCTCCCCAGGGAAGTAGAAAACATTCAGTACTTC
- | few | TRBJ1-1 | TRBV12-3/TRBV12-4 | CASTLFGGEAFF | TGTGCCAGCACCCTATTCGGAGGGGAAGCTTTCTTT
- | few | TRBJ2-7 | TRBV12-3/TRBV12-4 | CASSGAPQEQYF | TGTGCCAGCAGTGGGGCCCCCCAGGAGCAGTACTTC
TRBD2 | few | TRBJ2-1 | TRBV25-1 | CASSELAGSSYNEQFF | TGTGCCAGCAGTGAATTAGCGGGGAGCTCCTACAATGAGCAGTTCTTC